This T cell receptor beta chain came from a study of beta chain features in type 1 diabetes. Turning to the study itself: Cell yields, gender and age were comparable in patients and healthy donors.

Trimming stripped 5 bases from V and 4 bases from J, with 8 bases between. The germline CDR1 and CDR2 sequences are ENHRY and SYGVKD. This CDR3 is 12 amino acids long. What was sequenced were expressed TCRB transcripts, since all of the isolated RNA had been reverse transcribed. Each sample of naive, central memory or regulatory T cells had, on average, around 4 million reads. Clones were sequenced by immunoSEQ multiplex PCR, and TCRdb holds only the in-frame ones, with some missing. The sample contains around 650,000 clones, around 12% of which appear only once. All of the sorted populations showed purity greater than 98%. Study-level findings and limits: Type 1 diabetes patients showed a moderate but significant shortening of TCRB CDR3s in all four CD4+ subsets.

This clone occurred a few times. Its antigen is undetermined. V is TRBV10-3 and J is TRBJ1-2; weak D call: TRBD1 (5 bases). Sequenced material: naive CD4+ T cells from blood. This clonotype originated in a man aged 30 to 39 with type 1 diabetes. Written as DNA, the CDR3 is TGTGCCATCAGTCCAGGGTCCTATGGCTACACCTTC. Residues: CAISPGSYGYTF.